These 27 T cell receptor beta chains came from one sample sequenced in a study of beta chain features in type 1 diabetes (dated by TCRdb to 2016 to 2019). General study outcomes and caveats: In all four CD4+ subsets, TCRB CDR3 length was moderately but significantly shorter in type 1 diabetes patients.

Library preparation was by the immunoSEQ multiplex PCR assay. The High Capacity cDNA Reverse Transcription Kit was used to reverse transcribe all of the isolated RNA, meaning that expressed TCRB transcripts were what got sequenced. TCRdb limited this immuneACCESS table to in-frame rearrangements with V and J called. A share of clones is missing; checked studies link under half to unresolved V genes, and the rest is unexplained. The sample yields about 160,000 clones; approximately 10% were counted once. The ten largest clones capture more than 0.45% of the sample. These receptors are not linked to any known antigen. Sequences were obtained from central memory CD4+ T cells from blood. The receptors were sampled from a man aged 30 to 45 with type 1 diabetes.

This clone has more than one count but fewer than ten. This chain joins TRBV25-1 and TRBJ2-2; D is undetermined. Between the trimmed V and J ends, which lost 4 bases and 4 bases, there was a span of 4 bases. Germline-derived CDR1 and CDR2 are MGHDK and SYGVNS. This CDR3 is built from 12 residues. DNA for the CDR3: TGTGCCAGCAGTGTAGCCACCGGGGAGCTGTTTTTT. It translates to CASSVATGELFF.

This clone was counted a few times. The genes are TRBV28 and TRBJ2-1; perhaps TRBD2 as D (6 bases). Per germline, CDR1 MDHEN and CDR2 SYDVKM. V lost 2 bases to trimming and J lost 8 bases, with 13 bases between them. The CDR3 totals 14 residues. The CDR3 region has the DNA TGTGCCAGCAGTTTAGGCGGCGGGATTGATGAGCAGTTCTTC. Encoded protein: CASSLGGGIDEQFF.

The V call is TRBV27, the J call TRBJ2-1, with 10 bases lining up with TRBD2. CDR3 size: 16 residues. Trimming took 4 bases from V and 5 from J; bases not matched to a gene: 8. From germline, CDR1 is MNHEY and CDR2 SMNVEV (reference sequence). The CDR3 sequence is CASSSSGLAENNEQFF. The CDR3 bases are TGTGCCAGCAGTTCCTCCGGACTAGCGGAAAACAATGAGCAGTTCTTC.

This clone was detected a few times. This chain joins TRBV25-1 and TRBJ2-7; TRBD2 is a possible D gene (8 bases). Germline assignment: CDR1 MGHDK and CDR2 SYGVNS. The CDR3 contains 15 residues. Deletions cut 6 bases from V and 2 bases from J, with 17 bases between. CDR3 coding DNA: TGTGCCAGCAGCGGATTTAGCGGGACAGCCTACGAGCAGTACTTC. This encodes CASSGFSGTAYEQYF.

Only a few counts were recorded for this clone. The rearrangement joins TRBV5-6 to TRBJ2-5, with unresolved D. Germline loops: CDR1 SGHDT, CDR2 YYEEEE. The germline V and J ends were trimmed by 4 bases and 4 bases, with 8 bases remaining between them. This CDR3 is 12 amino acids long. The CDR3 DNA reads TGTGCCAGCAGCCTACGTCTAGAGACCCAGTACTTC. Protein sequence: CASSLRLETQYF. The full variable domain, completed using reference TRBV5-6 and TRBJ2-5, is DAGVTQSPTHLIKTRGQQVTLRCSPKSGHDTVSWYQQALGQGPQFIFQYYEEEERQRGNFPDRFSGHQFPNYSSELNVNALLLGDSALYLCASSLRLETQYFGPGTRLLVL.

This clone turned up a few times. The rearrangement joins TRBV11-2 to TRBJ2-5; perhaps TRBD1 as D (7 bases). The CDR3 has 13 residues. The V and J ends lost 5 bases and 9 bases respectively, with 16 bases between them. Germline values: CDR1 SGHAT, CDR2 FQNNGV. This chain's CDR3 is CASSKDRQRAQYF. CDR3 DNA: TGTGCCAGCAGCAAGGACAGGCAGCGGGCCCAGTACTTC.

This chain joins TRBV11-2 and TRBJ1-3; D may be TRBD1 (5 bases). CDR1 SGHAT and CDR2 FQNNGV come from the germline V gene. CDR3 size: 14 residues. The V and J ends lost 5 bases and 4 bases respectively, with 12 bases between them. Here the CDR3 reads CASSAPGIGNTIYF. The CDR3 coding sequence is TGTGCCAGCAGCGCCCCAGGGATAGGAAACACCATATATTTT.

This clone was seen more than once but under ten times. The gene calls are TRBV7-2 and TRBJ2-1; 7 bases map to TRBD1. Germline values: CDR1 SGHTA, CDR2 FQGNSA. There are 17 residues in the CDR3. The V and J ends lost 4 bases and 7 bases, in that order; junction bases with no gene match: 16. As DNA, the CDR3 is TGTGCCAGCAGCTCCCGCGAGGAGACCCTACAGGGGAATGAGCAGTTCTTC. Residues: CASSSREETLQGNEQFF.

The CDR3 sequence: CASSPQPTGVYEQYF. CDR3 nucleotide sequence: TGTGCCAGCAGTCCTCAGCCTACGGGGGTCTACGAGCAGTACTTC. The gene calls are TRBV6-5 and TRBJ2-7, with D maybe TRBD2 (6 bases). Trimming removed 5 bases from V and 3 bases from J, with 17 bases in between. The CDR3 totals 15 residues. Germline V gives CDR1 MNHEY, CDR2 SVGAGI.

The rearrangement joins TRBV28 to TRBJ2-2, with D perhaps TRBD2 (6 bases). Germline CDR1 MDHEN, CDR2 SYDVKM. Trimming removed 6 bases from V and 6 bases from J, with 11 bases in between. The CDR3 covers 13 residues. CDR3 residues: CASSFSGAGELFF. The CDR3 DNA sequence: TGTGCCAGCAGCTTCTCGGGGGCCGGGGAGCTGTTTTTT.

This clone was detected a few times. The rearrangement uses TRBV6-5 and TRBJ1-1; no firm D call. Trimming shortened V by 6 bases and J by 1 base, and 9 bases separated the two germline ends. The V gene's germline CDR1 is MNHEY and CDR2 SVGAGI. There are 13 residues in the CDR3. This CDR3 is CASRIGSNTEAFF. The CDR3, as DNA: TGTGCCAGCAGGATCGGGTCGAACACTGAAGCTTTCTTT.

The chain is built from TRBV27 and TRBJ1-2, with TRBD1 matching over 8 bases. V shed 2 bases and J 0 bases; nucleotides not matched to a gene: 8. The CDR3 length is 17 residues. CDR1 is MNHEY, CDR2 SMNVEV, per germline (reference sequence). This CDR3 reads CASSLTHLTGANYGYTF. DNA for the CDR3: TGTGCCAGCAGTTTAACTCATTTGACAGGGGCTAACTATGGCTACACCTTC.

CDR3 region: CASSRGQEIQREKLFF. The CDR3 coding sequence is TGTGCCAGCAGCCGCGGACAGGAGATACAAAGGGAAAAACTGTTTTTT. This chain joins TRBV14 and TRBJ1-4; 7 nucleotides align to TRBD1. The length of the CDR3 is 16 residues. The germline V gene has CDR1 SGHDN and CDR2 FVKESK. V was pared by 4 bases and J by 8 bases, with 13 bases of the junction left unmatched.

Only a few counts were recorded for this clone. The rearrangement links TRBV9 to TRBJ2-7, with TRBD2 matching 7 bases. This CDR3 is 13 amino acids long. Germline lookup yields CDR1 SGDLS and CDR2 YYNGEE. With 0 bases clipped from V and 5 bases from J, the junction kept 2 bases outside the gene matches. Here the CDR3 DNA reads TGTGCCAGCAGCGTAGGACTAGCCCACGAGCAGTACTTC. Its protein is CASSVGLAHEQYF.

In its sample, this clone was seen a few times. This chain connects TRBV9 to TRBJ1-1, with no clear D. Per the germline V gene, CDR1 is SGDLS and CDR2 is YYNGEE. The CDR3 extends over 13 amino acids. V was shortened by 4 bases and J by 9 bases, with 16 bases between the two germline ends. DNA for the CDR3: TGTGCCAGCAGCCGAACTTTGAGGGATCAAGCTTTCTTT. Its protein is CASSRTLRDQAFF.

In this sample, this clone turned up a few times. V and J are TRBV5-1 and TRBJ2-2; possible D gene TRBD1, 7 bases. This CDR3 has 15 residues. Germline assignment: CDR1 SGHRS and CDR2 YFSETQ. The V end was cut by 4 bases, the J end by 7 bases, with 17 bases between. The DNA for the CDR3 is TGCGCCAGCAGCACCGAACAGGGGAGGAGCGGGGAGCTGTTTTTT. Amino acids: CASSTEQGRSGELFF. The variable domain in full, completed from reference TRBV5-1 and TRBJ2-2, reads KAGVTQTPRYLIKTRGQQVTLSCSPISGHRSVSWYQQTPGQGLQFLFEYFSETQRNKGNFPGRFSGRQFSNSRSEMNVSTLELGDSALYLCASSTEQGRSGELFFGEGSRLTVL.

This clone was found many times. The chain combines TRBV7-9 with TRBJ2-3; 8 nucleotides agree with TRBD1. Trimming took 5 bases from V and 4 from J; bases not matched to a gene: 2. Germline lookup yields CDR1 SEHNR and CDR2 FQNEAQ (reference sequence). This CDR3 region has 13 residues. The CDR3 region is CASSDRGPDTQYF. The CDR3 DNA reads as TGTGCCAGCAGCGACAGGGGACCAGATACGCAGTATTTT.

This clone has more than one count but fewer than ten. Other DNA sequences in the same sample also yield this CDR3. The gene calls are TRBV25-1 and TRBJ1-1; D is ambiguous. The CDR3 covers 11 residues. Trimming cost V 8 bases and J 1 base, with 5 bases left between them. Germline CDR1 MGHDK, CDR2 SYGVNS. Here the CDR3 DNA reads TGTGCCAGCTCGCGGAACACTGAAGCTTTCTTT. This translates into CASSRNTEAFF.

This chain links TRBV28 with TRBJ2-3; maybe TRBD1 (6 bases). The CDR3 consists of 16 residues. Trimming took 5 bases from V and 4 from J, leaving 19 bases between them. The V gene's germline CDR1 is MDHEN and CDR2 SYDVKM. DNA of the CDR3: TGTGCCAGCAGTCAAAGAGACAGGACCCGAGCAGATACGCAGTATTTT. Translated: CASSQRDRTRADTQYF. Variable domain in full (rest from reference TRBV28 and TRBJ2-3): DVKVTQSSRYLVKRTGEKVFLECVQDMDHENMFWYRQDPGLGLRLIYFSYDVKMKEKGDIPEGYSVSREKKERFSLILESASTNQTSMYLCASSQRDRTRADTQYFGPGTRLTVL.

This chain uses TRBV2 with TRBJ2-1, with D possibly matching TRBD1 (7 bases). The CDR3 has 17 amino acids. Germline V gene lookup returns CDR1 SNHLY and CDR2 FYNNEI. Trimming cost V 3 bases and J 2 bases, with 17 bases left between them. CDR3 DNA sequence: TGTGCCAGCAGTGACCCCAACGGAGGGGGCGCCTACAATGAGCAGTTCTTC. The encoded protein is CASSDPNGGGAYNEQFF.

The rearrangement links TRBV5-4 to TRBJ1-4; D is undetermined. The CDR3 totals 15 residues. Germline V gene lookup returns CDR1 SGHNT and CDR2 YYREEE (reference sequence). The V end lost 0 bases, the J end lost 7 bases, and 13 bases lay between the germline ends. CDR3 sequence (DNA): TGTGCCAGCAGCTTGGACGAGGCCCTCGGTGAAAAACTGTTTTTT. Protein: CASSLDEALGEKLFF.

This clone was seen a few times. The rearrangement joins TRBV5-1 to TRBJ2-2; TRBD2 matches 7 bases. CDR1 and CDR2 from the germline V gene are SGHRS and YFSETQ. The CDR3 is 16 amino acids. V dropped 2 bases and J dropped 0; count of bases not matched to a gene: 4. The CDR3 DNA follows: TGCGCCAGCAGCTTAGAACTAGCGACGAACACCGGGGAGCTGTTTTTT. Its translation: CASSLELATNTGELFF.

The gene calls are TRBV7-6 and TRBJ2-3; 7 bases match TRBD2. In germline, CDR1 is SGHVS, CDR2 FNYEAQ. The CDR3 spans 14 residues. Trimming at V came to 3 bases and at J to 4 bases, leaving 4 bases not matched to a gene. The CDR3: CASSFRGDPDTQYF. The CDR3 DNA is TGTGCCAGCAGCTTCCGGGGGGACCCAGATACGCAGTATTTT.

This clone was picked up a small number of times. The CDR3 region has the DNA TGTGCCAGCAGCGAAACAGGGTATCAGCCCCAGCATTTT. Protein product: CASSETGYQPQHF. V is TRBV7-9 and J is TRBJ1-5; TRBD1 is a possible D gene (6 bases). CDR1 and CDR2 from the germline V gene are SEHNR and FQNEAQ (reference sequence). V shed 5 bases and J shed 5 bases, with 10 bases lying between them. The CDR3 is 13 amino acids.

This clone was recorded a few times. This chain links TRBV29-1 with TRBJ2-5; 11 bases line up with TRBD2. Germline values: CDR1 SQVTM, CDR2 ANQGSEA. CDR3 length: 15 residues. Germline trimming cut 7 bases from V and 2 bases from J; bases unmatched to any gene: 9. The CDR3 is CSAATSGTAQETQYF. The CDR3 DNA reads as TGCAGCGCCGCGACTAGCGGGACCGCACAAGAGACCCAGTACTTC.

The chain recombines TRBV27 with TRBJ2-1; D is undetermined. This CDR3 is built from 15 residues. Germline values: CDR1 MNHEY, CDR2 SMNVEV (reference sequence). V was shortened by 3 bases and J by 9 bases, with 18 bases between the two germline ends. The CDR3 region has the DNA TGTGCCAGCAGTTTTGCTCTTTTACGGGTCGGTGAGCAGTTCTTC. Amino acids: CASSFALLRVGEQFF.

This clone was seen a handful of times. This rearrangement joins TRBV5-1 to TRBJ1-3; D remains unclear. The V end lost 4 bases, the J end lost 3 bases, and 8 bases lay between the germline ends. CDR3 length: 13 amino acids. The germline CDR1 and CDR2 sequences are SGHRS and YFSETQ. CDR3 bases: TGCGCCAGCAGCACTTTTGATGGAAACACCATATATTTT. Amino acid sequence: CASSTFDGNTIYF.